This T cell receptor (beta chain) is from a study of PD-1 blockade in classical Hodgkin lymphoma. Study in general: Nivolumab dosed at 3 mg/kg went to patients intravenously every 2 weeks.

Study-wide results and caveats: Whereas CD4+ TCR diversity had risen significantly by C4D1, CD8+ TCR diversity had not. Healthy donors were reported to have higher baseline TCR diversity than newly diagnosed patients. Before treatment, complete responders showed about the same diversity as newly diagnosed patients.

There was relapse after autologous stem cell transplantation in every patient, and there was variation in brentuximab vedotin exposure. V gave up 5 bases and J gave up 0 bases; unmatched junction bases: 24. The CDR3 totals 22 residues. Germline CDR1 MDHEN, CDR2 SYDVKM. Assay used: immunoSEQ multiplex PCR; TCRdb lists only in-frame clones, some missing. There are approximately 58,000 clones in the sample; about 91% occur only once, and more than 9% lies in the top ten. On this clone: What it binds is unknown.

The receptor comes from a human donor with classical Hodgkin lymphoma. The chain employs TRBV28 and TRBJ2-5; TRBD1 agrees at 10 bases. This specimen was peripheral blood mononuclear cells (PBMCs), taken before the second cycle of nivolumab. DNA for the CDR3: TGTGCCAGCAGTCCCCTAATACTAACCGGGACAGGGGCCACAAAAAACCAAGAGACCCAGTACTTC. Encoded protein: CASSPLILTGTGATKNQETQYF.